One sample yielded the 20 T cell receptor beta chains listed below, sequenced in a study of blood T cells in healthy people across ages. A sample-barcoded 5' primer and a J-beta primer mix were used in a second PCR of roughly 6 to 11 cycles. TCRdb recomputed calls from the 5' RACE reads with MiXCR, one row per CDR3 protein. Of more than 650,000 distinct CDR3 sequences listed, more than 25% are singletons. The sample was also linked to a second study, of T cells of mothers and their children.

Sequencing was carried out using blood. The receptors were gathered from a boy younger than 18 in good health.

The V gene is TRBV11-2, the J gene TRBJ2-3; no clear D. The CDR3 has 14 residues. CDR1 and CDR2 from the germline V gene are SGHAT and FQNNGV. V was trimmed by 5 bases and J by 4 bases, leaving 13 bases between them. This CDR3 is CASSAFDVADTQYF. The CDR3 nucleotides are TGTGCCAGCAGCGCCTTCGACGTGGCAGATACGCAGTATTTT.

Only a few counts were recorded for this clonotype. CDR3 amino acids: CASSLIGLVSADTQYF. CDR3 bases: TGTGCCAGCAGCCTGATAGGACTAGTTAGTGCAGATACGCAGTATTTT. The chain couples TRBV7-2 to TRBJ2-3, with TRBD2 matching 7 bases. The ends lost 5 bases at V and 4 bases at J; junction bases unmatched: 12. Germline CDR1 reads SGHTA; CDR2 reads FQGNSA. This CDR3 spans 16 amino acids. The entire variable domain, with the rest obtained from reference TRBV7-2 and TRBJ2-3, is as follows: GAGVSQSPSNKVTEKGKDVELRCDPISGHTALYWYRQSLGQGLEFLIYFQGNSAPDKSGLPSDRFSAERTGGSVSTLTIQRTQQEDSAVYLCASSLIGLVSADTQYFGPGTRLTVL.

The chain links TRBV5-1 to TRBJ1-4; D is possibly TRBD1 (5 bases). Trimming pared 3 bases from V and 0 bases from J, leaving 12 bases between. CDR3 length: 16 amino acids. The germline gives CDR1 SGHRS, CDR2 YFSETQ. The CDR3 spells CASSSGAFATNEKLFF. CDR3 nucleotides: TGCGCCAGCAGCTCCGGGGCCTTTGCAACTAATGAAAAACTGTTTTTT.

This clonotype appeared a few times. The rearrangement links TRBV7-9 to TRBJ1-2; 10 bases align to TRBD1. Germline V gene data show CDR1 as SEHNR and CDR2 as FQNEAQ (reference sequence). This CDR3 has 13 residues. Trimming removed 6 bases from V and 6 bases from J; junction bases left unmatched: 4. For the CDR3, the DNA is TGTGCCAGCAGGAGGGACAGGGGAAATGGCTACACCTTC. Amino acid sequence: CASRRDRGNGYTF.

CDR3 sequence reads: CASSSRGADNEQFF. As DNA, the CDR3 is TGTGCCAGCAGTTCCAGGGGAGCCGACAATGAGCAGTTCTTC. The genes are TRBV12-3 or TRBV12-4 and TRBJ2-1, with D tentatively TRBD1 (6 bases). V lost 4 bases, J lost 5 bases, and 12 bases lay in between. This CDR3 has 14 amino acids.

In its sample, this clonotype was seen a few times. V usage is TRBV3-1 and J usage is TRBJ2-1; D unclear. The length of the CDR3 is 15 residues. Germline CDR1 is LGHDT and CDR2 is YNNKEL (reference sequence). The V end was cut by 4 bases, the J end by 0 bases, with 10 bases between. CDR3 residues: CASSLGYSSYNEQFF. CDR3 bases: TGTGCCAGCAGCCTGGGGTACAGCTCCTACAATGAGCAGTTCTTC.

The chain carries TRBV20-1 and TRBJ2-2, with 12 nucleotides matching TRBD2. V shed 0 bases and J 7 bases; nucleotides not matched to a gene: 6. Germline V gene lookup returns CDR1 DFQATT and CDR2 SNEGSKA (reference sequence). The CDR3 is made up of 16 amino acids. In nucleotides, the CDR3 is TGCAGTGCTAGAGATGCTAGCGGGAGGGCCATCGGGGAGCTGTTTTTT. It codes for CSARDASGRAIGELFF.

This clonotype was seen more than once but under ten times. The CDR3 is CASSLRTGLGTEAFF. DNA of the CDR3: TGTGCCAGCAGCTTGCGAACAGGGTTGGGCACTGAAGCTTTCTTT. The chain combines TRBV5-5 with TRBJ1-1; possible D gene TRBD1, 6 bases. Germline CDR1 is SGHKS and CDR2 is YYEKEE (reference sequence). Trimming cost V 1 base and J 4 bases, with 14 bases left between them. This CDR3 has 15 residues.

The rearrangement joins TRBV12-3 or TRBV12-4 to TRBJ2-2; D gene uncertain. CDR3 length equals 14 residues. Trimming took off 6 bases at V and 2 bases at J, with 10 bases between the two ends. The CDR3 spells CASSFDLNTGELFF. The CDR3, as DNA: TGTGCCAGCAGCTTCGACCTCAACACCGGGGAGCTGTTTTTT.

This clonotype was detected only a few times. The rearrangement links TRBV5-1 to TRBJ2-6; TRBD1 matches 8 bases. The CDR3 spans 17 residues. V shed 4 bases, J shed 1 base, and the junction held 7 bases outside the gene matches. Looked up from germline, CDR1 is SGHRS and CDR2 is YFSETQ. For the CDR3, the DNA is TGCGCCAGCAGCCGAGGACAGGGAGGATCTGGGGCCAACGTCCTGACTTTC. It codes for CASSRGQGGSGANVLTF.

The chain combines TRBV18 with TRBJ1-2, with a tentative D call TRBD1 (6 bases). Germline CDR1 reads KGHSH; CDR2 reads LQKENI. Trimming shortened V by 0 bases and J by 8 bases, and 13 bases separated the two germline ends. The CDR3 consists of 14 residues. In DNA form, the CDR3 reads TGTGCCAGCTCACCACCGAACAGGGAAGGAGGCTACACCTTC. Its translation is CASSPPNREGGYTF.

The gene calls are TRBV5-1 and TRBJ2-3; TRBD2 agrees at 10 bases. The CDR3 consists of 16 residues. V shed 0 bases, J shed 5 bases, and the junction held 6 bases outside the gene matches. CDR1 and CDR2 (germline): SGHRS, YFSETQ. The CDR3 is CASSLAPSGGIDTQYF. The CDR3 bases are TGCGCCAGCAGCTTGGCTCCTAGCGGGGGTATAGATACGCAGTATTTT.

This chain links TRBV28 with TRBJ2-1, with 8 bases lining up with TRBD1. CDR3 length: 16 residues. Looked up from germline, CDR1 is MDHEN and CDR2 is SYDVKM. V was pared by 4 bases and J by 9 bases, with 14 bases of the junction left unmatched. As DNA, the CDR3 is TGTGCCAGCAGTTCGCCCCTAGGACAGGGAATGGCTGAGCAGTTCTTC. It codes for CASSSPLGQGMAEQFF.

This clonotype was seen a handful of times. The CDR3 DNA follows: TGCAGTGCCGAGGGGCTTACTAGTCTTCTTGGCACAGATACGCAGTATTTT. Encoded protein: CSAEGLTSLLGTDTQYF. The chain combines TRBV20-1 with TRBJ2-3; either TRBD1 or TRBD2 may supply D (5 bases each). The germline V and J ends were trimmed by 6 bases and 1 base, with 23 bases remaining between them. The germline V gene has CDR1 DFQATT and CDR2 SNEGSKA (reference sequence). The CDR3 totals 17 residues.

This sequence joins TRBV10-3 and TRBJ2-5; D not resolved. The J call could be wrong; TRBJ2-1 is a better fit for the DNA end. The CDR3 covers 12 residues. Germline assignment: CDR1 ENHRY and CDR2 SYGVKD. The CDR3 spells CAISASKDEQFF. The DNA of the CDR3 is TGTGCCATCAGTGCTTCGAAGGATGAGCAGTTCTTC.

The chain combines TRBV29-1 with TRBJ2-1, with D possibly being TRBD1 (5 bases). The DNA matches TRBJ2-7 better at its end, which makes the J call doubtful. Germline V gene lookup returns CDR1 SQVTM and CDR2 ANQGSEA. CDR3 length: 14 amino acids. CDR3 DNA: TGCAGCGTCGGTCCCAGGGTGGCCACCTACGAGCAGTACTTC. Translation gives CSVGPRVATYEQYF.

This sequence joins TRBV7-9 and TRBJ2-7; 8 bases map to TRBD1. Germline CDR1 is SEHNR and CDR2 is FQNEAQ (reference sequence). The CDR3 runs to 14 residues. With 4 bases clipped from V and 2 bases from J, the junction kept 4 bases outside the gene matches. In nucleotides, the CDR3 is TGTGCCAGCAGCTCTCCAGGGGGCGCCTACGAGCAGTACTTC. This gives the protein CASSSPGGAYEQYF.

Points on this clonotype: The CDR3 end shows no conserved phenylalanine or tryptophan, and so a read error is likely. The gene calls are TRBV7-3 and TRBJ1-1; 11 bases are shared with TRBD1. Germline CDR1 and CDR2: SGHTA and FQGTGA. The CDR3 has 16 amino acids. V gave up 5 bases and J gave up 1 base; unmatched junction bases: 6. The CDR3 here is CASSPGTGGWNTEAFL. CDR3 nucleotides: TGTGCCAGCAGCCCCGGGACAGGGGGGTGGAACACTGAAGCTTTCCTT.

This clonotype is a singleton in its sample. The chain is built from TRBV7-2 and TRBJ1-4; 8 nucleotides agree with TRBD1. The germline gives CDR1 SGHTA, CDR2 FQGNSA. V lost 3 bases to trimming and J lost 15 bases; unmatched junction nucleotides: 12. CDR3 length: 14 residues. CDR3 region: CASSFGQGRAPMFF. DNA of the CDR3: TGTGCCAGCAGCTTTGGACAGGGTAGAGCCCCCATGTTTTTT.

J is TRBJ1-2 and V is TRBV20-1, with D perhaps matching TRBD1 (5 bases). This CDR3 comprises 16 residues. Trimming left V 6 bases short and J 0 bases short, with 20 bases between. Germline assignment: CDR1 DFQATT and CDR2 SNEGSKA (reference sequence). CDR3 nucleotides: TGCAGTGCCCCCCGGGGCGCGGCCCTAGCTAACTATGGCTACACCTTC. The encoded protein is CSAPRGAALANYGYTF.